This passage covers 16 T cell receptor beta chains from one sample sequenced in a study of T cell responses to AZD1222 COVID-19 vaccine. Produced via immunoSEQ multiplex PCR; TCRdb's table is partial and in-frame only. The sample contains around 200,000 clones, roughly 92% of which appear only once. Material: peripheral blood, obtained 28 days after the second AZD1222 dose. These receptors all come from an adult who received the AZD1222 COVID-19 vaccine.

J is TRBJ1-4 and V is TRBV14; 9 bases are shared with TRBD1. Trimming took 4 bases from V and 7 from J; bases not matched to a gene: 7. CDR3 size: 15 residues. Germline V CDR1 and CDR2: SGHDN, FVKESK. In DNA, the CDR3 is TGTGCCAGCAGCCCTTGGACAGGGGAGGTTGAAAAACTGTTTTTT. This codes for CASSPWTGEVEKLFF. The complete variable domain, with remaining parts taken from reference TRBV14 and TRBJ1-4, reads EAGVTQFPSHSVIEKGQTVTLRCDPISGHDNLYWYRRVMGKEIKFLLHFVKESKQDESGMPNNRFLAERTGGTYSTLKVQPAELEDSGVYFCASSPWTGEVEKLFFGSGTQLSVL.

The chain employs TRBV5-6 and TRBJ1-5, with D possibly TRBD1 on 5 matching bases. This CDR3 has 16 amino acids. V lost 3 bases and J 7 bases, leaving 20 bases between the germline ends. Germline loops: CDR1 SGHDT, CDR2 YYEEEE. The CDR3 nucleotides read TGTGCCAGCAGCTCCCAAGGGACCCGAACTGCCCAGCCCCAGCATTTT. This encodes CASSSQGTRTAQPQHF.

The rearrangement links TRBV6-5 to TRBJ1-1; maybe TRBD1 (6 bases). Per the germline V gene, CDR1 is MNHEY and CDR2 is SVGAGI. V lost 6 bases, J lost 5 bases, and 13 bases lay in between. CDR3 length: 13 residues. The CDR3 DNA follows: TGTGCCAGCAGGACTAACAGGGATACTGAAGCTTTCTTT. It codes for CASRTNRDTEAFF.

The sample holds one count of this clone. This rearrangement joins TRBV5-6 to TRBJ1-1; D unresolved. V dropped 7 bases and J dropped 1 base, with 8 bases sitting between them. There are 12 residues in the CDR3. Germline CDR1 SGHDT, CDR2 YYEEEE. CDR3 in amino acids: CASQIRNTEAFF. DNA for the CDR3: TGTGCCAGCCAAATACGGAACACTGAAGCTTTCTTT.

This chain joins TRBV4-2 and TRBJ1-1; D gene uncertain. Looked up from germline, CDR1 is LGHNA and CDR2 is YNFKEQ. CDR3 size: 15 residues. V dropped 3 bases and J dropped 0 bases, with 11 bases sitting between them. The DNA of the CDR3 is TGTGCCAGCAGCCACCGTTCGAGTGTGAACACTGAAGCTTTCTTT. As protein: CASSHRSSVNTEAFF.

In the case of this clone: Other DNA sequences in the sample encode the same CDR3. The V call is TRBV10-1, the J call TRBJ1-5; D remains unclear. The germline V gene encodes CDR1 WNHNN and CDR2 SYGVQD (reference sequence). The V end was cut by 3 bases, the J end by 4 bases, with 4 bases between. The CDR3 contains 12 residues. The CDR3 coding sequence is TGCGCCAGCAGTGAAGGGAATCAGCCCCAGCATTTT. Translating it yields CASSEGNQPQHF.

The chain recombines TRBV4-3 with TRBJ1-2, with 7 positions matching TRBD1. This CDR3 spans 15 amino acids. Germline V gene sequence: CDR1 LGHNA, CDR2 YSLEER. Trimming at V came to 1 base and at J to 0 bases, leaving 2 bases not matched to a gene. In nucleotides, the CDR3 is TGCGCCAGCAGCCAAGGGGACAGAACTAACTATGGCTACACCTTC. Amino acids: CASSQGDRTNYGYTF.

The chain links TRBV6-6 to TRBJ1-1; unclear D gene. The germline CDR1 and CDR2 sequences are MNHNY and SVGAGI (reference sequence). The germline V and J ends were trimmed by 6 bases and 7 bases, with 15 bases remaining between them. This CDR3 region has 13 residues. The CDR3 region is CASRAGSSIEAFF. CDR3 coding DNA: TGTGCCAGCAGGGCTGGCTCAAGCATTGAAGCTTTCTTT.

The chain's CDR3 is CASSPRGGGSMNTEAFF. The DNA of the CDR3 is TGTGCCAGCTCACCGAGAGGGGGTGGAAGTATGAACACTGAAGCTTTCTTT. The chain is built from TRBV18 and TRBJ1-1; D perhaps matches TRBD1 (6 bases). Germline V gene sequence: CDR1 KGHSH, CDR2 LQKENI. The CDR3 loop spans 17 amino acids. Between the trimmed V and J ends, which lost 3 bases and 0 bases, there was a span of 17 bases.

The chain is built from TRBV19 and TRBJ2-7, with TRBD1 identical over 9 bases. Germline-derived CDR1 and CDR2 are LNHDA and SQIVND (reference sequence). There are 14 residues in the CDR3. V lost 3 bases to trimming and J lost 1 base; unmatched junction nucleotides: 1. CDR3 in amino acids: CASSMTGGSYEQYF. The CDR3 nucleotides read TGTGCCAGTAGTATGACAGGGGGATCCTACGAGCAGTACTTC.

The chain uses TRBV9 and TRBJ1-4; the D gene is possibly TRBD1 (6 bases). The germline CDR1 and CDR2 sequences are SGDLS and YYNGEE. V was clipped by 0 bases and J by 6 bases, with 12 bases between them. CDR3 length equals 15 residues. CDR3 sequence reads: CASSVAGRGDEKLFF. CDR3 in DNA: TGTGCCAGCAGCGTAGCTGGCAGGGGCGATGAAAAACTGTTTTTT.

This clone was seen only once. J is TRBJ1-6 and V is TRBV5-1; 11 nucleotides line up with TRBD1. Germline V gene lookup returns CDR1 SGHRS and CDR2 YFSETQ. Trimming at V came to 4 bases and at J to 8 bases, leaving 8 bases not matched to a gene. The CDR3 covers 16 residues. The CDR3 sequence: CASSDTGTGGYSPLHF. The CDR3 nucleotides read TGCGCCAGCAGCGACACAGGGACAGGGGGATATTCACCCCTCCACTTT.

The chain combines TRBV3-1 (or the pseudogene TRBV3-2) with TRBJ1-6; 10 bases are a match to TRBD1. Germline V lookup: CDR1 LGHDT, CDR2 YNNKEL (reference sequence). V lost 4 bases and J lost 10; bases outside the gene matches: 4. The CDR3 runs to 14 residues. The CDR3 DNA sequence: TGTGCCAGCAGCCTAGGGACAGGGGACTCACCCCTCCACTTT. Its protein is CASSLGTGDSPLHF.

The CDR3 DNA sequence: TGCGCCAGCAGCCAAAGGCTAGCGGGAGTTAATGGGGGGACCCAGTACTTC. This codes for CASSQRLAGVNGGTQYF. This sequence joins TRBV4-1 and TRBJ2-5, with 10 positions matching TRBD2. Germline CDR1 is MGHRA and CDR2 is YSYEKL. The V gene end was trimmed by 2 bases and the J gene end by 7 bases; junction bases not matched to a gene: 13. CDR3 length: 17 residues.

The V call is TRBV9, the J call TRBJ2-6; 8 nucleotides agree with TRBD2. The CDR3 covers 15 residues. J lost 2 bases, V lost 4 bases, and 2 bases had no gene match. Germline assignment: CDR1 SGDLS and CDR2 YYNGEE. This CDR3 is CASSPGGAGANVLTF. For the CDR3, the DNA is TGTGCCAGCAGCCCCGGGGGGGCTGGGGCCAACGTCCTGACTTTC.

The genes are TRBV5-1 and TRBJ1-2; D unresolved. Germline values: CDR1 SGHRS, CDR2 YFSETQ. CDR3 length equals 14 residues. V was clipped by 0 bases and J by 4 bases, with 10 bases between them. CDR3 region: CASSLAAAAYGYTF. The CDR3, as DNA: TGCGCCAGCAGCTTGGCCGCGGCGGCCTATGGCTACACCTTC.